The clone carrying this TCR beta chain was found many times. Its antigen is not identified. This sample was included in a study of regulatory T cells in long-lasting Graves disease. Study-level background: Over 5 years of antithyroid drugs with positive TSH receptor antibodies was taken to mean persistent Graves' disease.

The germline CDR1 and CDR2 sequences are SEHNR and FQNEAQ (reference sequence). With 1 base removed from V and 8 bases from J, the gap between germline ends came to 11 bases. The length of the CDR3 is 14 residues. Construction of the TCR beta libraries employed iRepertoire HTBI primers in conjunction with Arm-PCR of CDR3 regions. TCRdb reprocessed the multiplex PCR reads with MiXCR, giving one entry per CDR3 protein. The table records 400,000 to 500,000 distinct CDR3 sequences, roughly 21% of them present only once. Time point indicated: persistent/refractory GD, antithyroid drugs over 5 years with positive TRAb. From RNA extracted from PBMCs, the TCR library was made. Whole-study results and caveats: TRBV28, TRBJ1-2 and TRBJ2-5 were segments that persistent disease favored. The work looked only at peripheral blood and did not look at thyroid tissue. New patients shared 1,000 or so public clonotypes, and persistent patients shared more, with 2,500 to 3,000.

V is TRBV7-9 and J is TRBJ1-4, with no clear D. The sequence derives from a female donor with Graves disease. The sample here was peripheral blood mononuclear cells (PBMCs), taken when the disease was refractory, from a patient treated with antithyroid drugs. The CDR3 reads CASSLGLFGEKLFF. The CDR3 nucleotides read TGTGCCAGCAGCTTAGGCCTATTCGGGGAAAAACTGTTTTTT.